These 15 T cell receptor beta chains were sequenced from one sample in a study of spatial heterogeneity in lung cancer. The time point was: blood at routine non-recurrence follow-up after resection. Whole RNA was taken from tumor, nontumor lung or frozen PBMC; it was then sequenced unsorted. TCRdb processed the 5' RACE reads anew with MiXCR; each CDR3 protein has one entry. The repertoire holds 45,000 to 65,000 distinct CDR3 sequences, with roughly 8.1% as singletons. The sequenced sample was PBMCs, obtained at follow-up. The receptor source for this set is a female donor with early-stage non-small cell lung cancer.

This clonotype has ten or more counts. The chain joins TRBV12-3 or TRBV12-4 to TRBJ2-2; a possible D gene is TRBD1 (6 bases). Between the trimmed V and J ends, which lost 7 bases and 7 bases, there was a span of 19 bases. This CDR3 is built from 15 residues. The CDR3 is CASTWGQVGGGELFF. Written as DNA, the CDR3 is TGTGCCAGCACCTGGGGGCAGGTCGGTGGCGGGGAGCTGTTTTTT.

This clonotype appeared a few times. The chain has TRBV20-1 and TRBJ2-7; 9 bases map to TRBD1. The CDR3 sequence is 14 residues long. The trim removed 4 bases at V and 4 bases at J, leaving 8 bases unmatched. The germline V gene has CDR1 DFQATT and CDR2 SNEGSKA (reference sequence). The CDR3 loop reads CSATPGQGRYEQYF. The CDR3 DNA follows: TGCAGTGCTACCCCGGGACAGGGTAGGTACGAGCAGTACTTC.

V gene TRBV7-2 combines with J gene TRBJ2-1, with D unclear. CDR1 is SGHTA, CDR2 FQGNSA, per germline. The V end was cut by 0 bases, the J end by 6 bases, with 6 bases between. The CDR3 covers 13 residues. The chain's CDR3 is CASSLAGFNEQFF. The DNA of the CDR3 is TGTGCCAGCAGCTTAGCGGGGTTCAATGAGCAGTTCTTC.

This clonotype came up many times. The gene calls are TRBV20-1 and TRBJ1-1; D is unresolved. The CDR3 totals 16 residues. Trimming removed 6 bases at V and 1 base at J, with 21 bases between. Germline V lookup: CDR1 DFQATT, CDR2 SNEGSKA (reference sequence). CDR3 amino acids: CSAYPGPGRQNTEAFF. In DNA form, the CDR3 reads TGCAGTGCCTACCCCGGACCCGGTAGGCAGAACACTGAAGCTTTCTTT.

This clonotype was seen many times. The rearrangement links TRBV14 to TRBJ2-3; D is unresolved. CDR1 is SGHDN, CDR2 FVKESK, per germline. The CDR3 runs 12 residues. V shed 0 bases and J shed 3 bases, with 1 base lying between them. This chain's CDR3 is CASSQDTDTQYF. The DNA of the CDR3 is TGTGCCAGCAGCCAAGATACAGATACGCAGTATTTT.

This clonotype was found many times. CDR3 in amino acids: CASSVAGEYNEQFF. In DNA, the CDR3 is TGCGCCAGCAGCGTAGCGGGGGAGTACAATGAGCAGTTCTTC. This chain links TRBV5-1 with TRBJ2-1; 9 positions agree with TRBD2. Trimming cost V 4 bases and J 4 bases; bases outside gene matches: 3. CDR1 is SGHRS and CDR2 is YFSETQ in the germline V gene. The CDR3 is made up of 14 amino acids.

This clonotype was counted between two and nine times. The rearrangement links TRBV20-1 to TRBJ2-1; unclear D gene. This CDR3 spans 16 amino acids. Trimming took off 2 bases at V and 0 bases at J, with 14 bases between the two ends. Germline V gene data show CDR1 as DFQATT and CDR2 as SNEGSKA (reference sequence). The CDR3 DNA sequence: TGCAGTGCTAGACCGATCACAGCCAGCTCCTACAATGAGCAGTTCTTC. Protein product: CSARPITASSYNEQFF.

This clonotype was found many times. The chain carries TRBV6-5 and TRBJ1-1, with D unclear. The germline CDR1 and CDR2 sequences are MNHEY and SVGAGI. Trimming took off 3 bases at V and 1 base at J, with 12 bases between the two ends. CDR3 length: 15 residues. The CDR3 here is CASSYSLTGNTEAFF. CDR3 DNA sequence: TGTGCCAGCAGTTATTCTTTGACGGGGAACACTGAAGCTTTCTTT.

V gene TRBV6-5 combines with J gene TRBJ2-7; D is unresolved. CDR3 size: 12 residues. Trimming stripped 0 bases from V and 4 bases from J, with 4 bases between. CDR1 is MNHEY and CDR2 is SVGAGI in the germline V gene. CDR3 region: CASSYSPYEQYF. DNA of the CDR3: TGTGCCAGCAGTTACTCACCATACGAGCAGTACTTC.

This chain joins TRBV4-2 and TRBJ2-6; TRBD2 matches at 7 bases. The J segment lost 0 bases and the V segment lost 3 bases, leaving 8 bases of the junction unmatched. The CDR3 is made up of 18 amino acids. The V gene's germline CDR1 is LGHNA and CDR2 YNFKEQ. The CDR3 sequence: CASSQGGAGFSGANVLTF. The CDR3 nucleotides read TGTGCCAGCAGCCAGGGAGGAGCGGGATTCTCTGGGGCCAACGTCCTGACTTTC.

In this sample, this clonotype turned up many times. The V and J genes are TRBV19 and TRBJ1-2; D ambiguous. This CDR3 spans 14 amino acids. Deletions cut 3 bases from V and 8 bases from J, with 16 bases between. Germline V gives CDR1 LNHDA, CDR2 SQIVND (reference sequence). Written as DNA, the CDR3 is TGTGCCAGTAGTATTGGTTTGAAGGGCGGCGGCTACACCTTC. Translated: CASSIGLKGGGYTF.

This clonotype was observed many times. The J gene is TRBJ2-6, the V gene TRBV6-1; TRBD1 might be the D (5 bases). The CDR3 has 16 amino acids. Germline V CDR1 and CDR2: MNHNS, SASEGT. Trimming took 6 bases from V and 0 from J, leaving 12 bases between them. In nucleotides, the CDR3 is TGTGCCAGCAGCTCTCAGGGCAGCTCTGGGGCCAACGTCCTGACTTTC. Translated, it gives CASSSQGSSGANVLTF.

This clonotype was counted only a few times. V is TRBV20-1 and J is TRBJ2-5, with D perhaps TRBD1 or TRBD2 (5 bases each). The CDR3 has 15 residues. Germline CDR1 is DFQATT and CDR2 is SNEGSKA (reference sequence). V lost 2 bases and J 5 bases, leaving 18 bases between the germline ends. The CDR3 bases are TGCAGTGCTAGAACCGGGACCCATTGGTTTGAGACCCAGTACTTC. This translates into CSARTGTHWFETQYF.

Many counts were recorded for this clonotype. The V call is TRBV5-1, the J call TRBJ2-7; no clear D gene. V was clipped by 2 bases and J by 3 bases, with 6 bases between them. The CDR3 is made up of 12 amino acids. The germline V gene encodes CDR1 SGHRS and CDR2 YFSETQ. In DNA form, the CDR3 reads TGCGCCAGCAGCTTAGACCGCTACGAGCAGTACTTC. It codes for CASSLDRYEQYF.

This clonotype showed up just a few times. This chain links TRBV9 with TRBJ2-1; 8 bases line up with TRBD2. V dropped 4 bases and J dropped 4; count of bases not matched to a gene: 16. This CDR3 comprises 18 residues. CDR1 and CDR2 (germline): SGDLS, YYNGEE. The CDR3 coding sequence is TGTGCCAGCAGCCCACGCGGGGGGTCGCGCTTTTTATACAATGAGCAGTTCTTC. It translates to CASSPRGGSRFLYNEQFF.